The 21 T cell receptor beta chains in this list originate from one sample, sequenced in a study of cytomegalovirus exposure and HLA in healthy donors. Primers: 60 Vbeta forward and 13 Jbeta reverse. The data were produced by immunoSEQ multiplex PCR, yet TCRdb's version contains in-frame clones alone and is incomplete. The sample shows approximately 71,000 clones, and roughly 3.8% sits with its ten largest clones. Sequenced sample: PBMCs. The receptor source for this set is a female donor in good health and CMV-seropositive.

CDR3 DNA sequence: TGTGCCAGCAGTTTATGGCAGGGAGGCGACGAGCAGTACTTC. As protein: CASSLWQGGDEQYF. This rearrangement joins TRBV28 to TRBJ2-7; TRBD2 might be the D (6 bases). Germline V gene sequence: CDR1 MDHEN, CDR2 SYDVKM. This CDR3 region has 14 residues. Trimming took 0 bases from V and 5 from J, leaving 11 bases between them.

J is TRBJ2-7 and V is TRBV2, with 9 bases matching TRBD1. There are 15 residues in the CDR3. Germline values: CDR1 SNHLY, CDR2 FYNNEI. V lost 3 bases, J lost 7 bases, and 10 bases stayed unmatched. The CDR3 nucleotides are TGTGCCAGCAGTGACTTGCGGACAGGGGTGGGAGAGCAGTACTTC. Amino acid sequence: CASSDLRTGVGEQYF.

The chain recombines TRBV7-2 with TRBJ2-3; TRBD2 agrees at 9 bases. Per the germline V gene, CDR1 is SGHTA and CDR2 is FQGNSA. The CDR3 runs to 16 residues. Losses at the gene ends were 2 bases for V and 1 base for J; bases not matched to a gene: 4. Here the CDR3 reads CASSLLPSGGTDTQYF. The CDR3, as DNA: TGTGCCAGCAGCTTATTGCCTAGCGGGGGCACAGATACGCAGTATTTT.

This chain connects TRBV18 to TRBJ1-1; 8 positions agree with TRBD1. The germline CDR1 and CDR2 sequences are KGHSH and LQKENI. V trimming: 7 bases; J trimming: 1 base; junction bases outside the gene matches: 2. CDR3 length: 13 residues. The DNA of the CDR3 is TGTGCCAGCTTCACAGGGGGGAACACTGAAGCTTTCTTT. It yields the protein CASFTGGNTEAFF.

The chain uses TRBV6-5 and TRBJ2-7; D may be TRBD1 (6 bases). This CDR3 spans 15 amino acids. V lost 5 bases to trimming and J lost 4 bases, with 18 bases between them. Germline V gives CDR1 MNHEY, CDR2 SVGAGI. The CDR3 loop reads CASSPGGGVWYEQYF. CDR3 nucleotides: TGTGCCAGCAGTCCGGGTGGGGGCGTATGGTACGAGCAGTACTTC.

The V gene is TRBV6-1, the J gene TRBJ1-2, with 8 bases fitting TRBD1. V lost 0 bases to trimming and J lost 2 bases; unmatched junction nucleotides: 2. The V gene's germline CDR1 is MNHNS and CDR2 SASEGT. The CDR3 contains 15 residues. The CDR3 DNA sequence: TGTGCCAGCAGTGAAGCCGGACAGGGAAACTATGGCTACACCTTC. Amino acid sequence: CASSEAGQGNYGYTF.

The chain uses TRBV6-1 and TRBJ1-2; 10 bases line up with TRBD1. The V and J ends lost 4 bases and 4 bases, in that order; junction bases with no gene match: 6. Germline-derived CDR1 and CDR2 are MNHNS and SASEGT. This CDR3 comprises 15 residues. CDR3 coding DNA: TGTGCCAGCAGTGCCGGGACAGGGGAGCTCTATGGCTACACCTTC. It specifies CASSAGTGELYGYTF.

This chain uses TRBV5-1 with TRBJ2-2; 9 bases map to TRBD2. Germline loops: CDR1 SGHRS, CDR2 YFSETQ. The CDR3 is 16 residues long. With 5 bases clipped from V and 4 bases from J, the junction kept 9 bases outside the gene matches. CDR3 in amino acids: CASRPSGGRGTGELFF. In DNA form, the CDR3 reads TGCGCCAGCAGGCCCTCTGGCGGGAGGGGCACCGGGGAGCTGTTTTTT.

The chain recombines TRBV20-1 with TRBJ2-1, with D unclear. The germline V gene encodes CDR1 DFQATT and CDR2 SNEGSKA (reference sequence). The CDR3 sequence is 11 residues long. Trimming removed 6 bases from V and 5 bases from J, with 8 bases in between. This CDR3 is CSAGGNNEQFF. The CDR3 nucleotides read TGCAGTGCCGGCGGAAACAATGAGCAGTTCTTC.

The genes are TRBV5-1 and TRBJ2-5, with 16 bases that match TRBD2. The ends lost 3 bases at V and 5 bases at J; junction bases unmatched: 4. In germline, CDR1 is SGHRS, CDR2 YFSETQ. CDR3 length: 16 amino acids. The CDR3 region is CASSSGLAGGRETQYF. The CDR3 DNA reads as TGCGCCAGCAGCTCGGGACTAGCGGGGGGGCGTGAGACCCAGTACTTC.

Notes on this clone: This CDR3 is missing its conserved last phenylalanine or tryptophan, likely due to a read error. The DNA is omitted, as the CDR3 cannot be located on it reliably, and the CDR3 follows TCRdb's listing. The chain links TRBV20-1 to TRBJ1-2; TRBD1, the table's D call, lacks a check against the DNA. The CDR3 comprises 11 residues, both ends counted. Germline CDR1 is DFQATT and CDR2 is SNEGSKA (reference sequence). This CDR3 is CSARSGTGYLA.

About this clone: This specimen includes other DNA sequences encoding the same CDR3. The chain is built from TRBV6-5 and TRBJ1-1; D call uncertain. The ends were cut back, 2 bases at V and 1 base at J, with 5 bases in the middle. Germline assignment: CDR1 MNHEY and CDR2 SVGAGI. The CDR3 extends over 13 amino acids. The CDR3, as DNA: TGTGCCAGCAGTTACGGGCAGAACACTGAAGCTTTCTTT. Protein sequence: CASSYGQNTEAFF.

The rearrangement uses TRBV7-9 and TRBJ2-2; maybe TRBD1 (6 bases). From germline, CDR1 is SEHNR and CDR2 FQNEAQ (reference sequence). V lost 5 bases, J lost 4 bases, and 14 bases lay in between. The CDR3 runs 15 residues. The CDR3 bases are TGTGCCAGCAGCCAGCCCACAGGGATCACCGGGGAGCTGTTTTTT. Encoded protein: CASSQPTGITGELFF.

The rearrangement links TRBV13 to TRBJ2-1, with TRBD2 matching 10 bases. The V and J ends lost 9 bases and 3 bases, in that order; junction bases with no gene match: 5. The CDR3 contains 14 residues. Germline CDR1 and CDR2: PRHDT and FYEKMQ (reference sequence). CDR3 nucleotide sequence: TGTGCCAGTGAGCGGGGGGGCCTCTACAATGAGCAGTTCTTC. Its translation: CASERGGLYNEQFF.

This chain joins TRBV6-1 and TRBJ2-1; 8 bases align to TRBD2. Germline trimming cut 7 bases from V and 5 bases from J; bases unmatched to any gene: 10. The CDR3 spans 15 residues. Germline V CDR1 and CDR2: MNHNS, SASEGT. Written as DNA, the CDR3 is TGTGCCAGCACTCGAGTCGGGAGGGTCGACAATGAGCAGTTCTTC. As protein: CASTRVGRVDNEQFF.

CDR3 residues: CASSYEQHTGELFF. The CDR3 DNA reads TGTGCCAGCAGTTACGAACAGCATACCGGGGAGCTGTTTTTT. The V and J genes are TRBV6-6 and TRBJ2-2; D gene unclear. V was clipped by 2 bases and J by 5 bases, with 9 bases between them. The CDR3 has 14 amino acids. Germline lookup yields CDR1 MNHNY and CDR2 SVGAGI (reference sequence).

The CDR3 here is CASGQRVTSGNTIYF. CDR3 DNA: TGTGCCAGCGGACAGAGAGTTACCTCTGGAAACACCATATATTTT. This chain joins TRBV6-1 and TRBJ1-3, with D maybe TRBD1 (6 bases). Germline CDR1 MNHNS, CDR2 SASEGT. This CDR3 comprises 15 residues. V shed 8 bases and J shed 0 bases, with 14 bases lying between them.

This chain joins TRBV5-1 and TRBJ1-1, with TRBD1 identical over 10 bases. V gave up 4 bases and J gave up 8 bases; unmatched junction bases: 5. The CDR3 consists of 13 residues. The germline V gene encodes CDR1 SGHRS and CDR2 YFSETQ. The CDR3 region has the DNA TGCGCCAGCAGCGGACAGACAGGGGGCGAAGCTTTCTTT. This translates into CASSGQTGGEAFF.

This chain joins TRBV6-6 and TRBJ2-7; 11 bases fit TRBD2. The germline gives CDR1 MNHNY, CDR2 SVGAGI (reference sequence). V lost 7 bases and J lost 2; bases outside the gene matches: 7. The CDR3 totals 15 residues. CDR3 in DNA: TGTGCCAGCAAAATCAGACTAGCGGGACCCTACGAGCAGTACTTC. It translates to CASKIRLAGPYEQYF.

The rearrangement links TRBV11-3 to TRBJ1-1; D remains unclear. The CDR3 extends over 13 amino acids. Trimming pared 3 bases from V and 5 bases from J, leaving 10 bases between. CDR1 is SGHNT and CDR2 is YENEEA in the germline V gene. CDR3 coding DNA: TGTGCCAGCAGCTTCCAGGATGGAACTGAAGCTTTCTTT. Translating it yields CASSFQDGTEAFF.

This chain joins TRBV15 and TRBJ2-2; 8 bases line up with TRBD2. The J segment lost 0 bases and the V segment lost 1 base, leaving 1 base of the junction unmatched. This CDR3 has 16 amino acids. The germline V gene encodes CDR1 LNHNV and CDR2 YYDKDF (reference sequence). CDR3 sequence (DNA): TGTGCCACCAGCAGAGGAGCGGGGGCGAACACCGGGGAGCTGTTTTTT. This sequence encodes CATSRGAGANTGELFF. The whole variable domain, filled in from reference TRBV15 and TRBJ2-2, reads DAMVIQNPRYQVTQFGKPVTLSCSQTLNHNVMYWYQQKSSQAPKLLFHYYDKDFNNEADTPDNFQSRRPNTSFCFLDIRSPGLGDTAMYLCATSRGAGANTGELFFGEGSRLTVL.